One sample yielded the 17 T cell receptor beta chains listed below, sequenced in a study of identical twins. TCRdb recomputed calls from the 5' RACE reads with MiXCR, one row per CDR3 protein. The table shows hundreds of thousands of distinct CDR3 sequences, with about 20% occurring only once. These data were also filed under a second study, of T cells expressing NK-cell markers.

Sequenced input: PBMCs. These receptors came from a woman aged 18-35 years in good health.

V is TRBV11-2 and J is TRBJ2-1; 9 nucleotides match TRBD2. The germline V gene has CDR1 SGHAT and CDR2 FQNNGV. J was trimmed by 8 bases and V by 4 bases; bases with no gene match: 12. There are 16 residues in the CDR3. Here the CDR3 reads CASSSRSSGKVYEQFF. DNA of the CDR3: TGTGCCAGCAGCTCCCGATCTAGCGGGAAAGTCTATGAGCAGTTCTTC.

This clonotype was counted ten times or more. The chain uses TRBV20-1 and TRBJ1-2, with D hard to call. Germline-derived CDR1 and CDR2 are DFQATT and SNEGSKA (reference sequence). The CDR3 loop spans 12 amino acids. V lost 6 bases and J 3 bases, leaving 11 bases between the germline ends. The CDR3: CSAPGQDYGYTF. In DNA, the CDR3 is TGCAGTGCCCCTGGGCAGGACTATGGCTACACCTTC.

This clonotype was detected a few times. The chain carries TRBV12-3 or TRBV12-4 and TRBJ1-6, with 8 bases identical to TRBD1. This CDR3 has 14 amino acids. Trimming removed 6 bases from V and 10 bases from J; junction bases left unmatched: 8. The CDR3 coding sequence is TGTGCCAGCAGCAGGACAGGGATTGAATCACCCCTCCACTTT. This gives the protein CASSRTGIESPLHF.

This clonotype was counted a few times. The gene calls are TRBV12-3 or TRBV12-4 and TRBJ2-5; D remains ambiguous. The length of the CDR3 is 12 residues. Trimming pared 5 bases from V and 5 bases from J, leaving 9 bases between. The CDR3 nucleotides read TGTGCCAGCAGTGGGTTGATGGAGACCCAGTACTTC. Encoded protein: CASSGLMETQYF.

This CDR3 is CASSQHGGELFF. The DNA of the CDR3 is TGTGCCAGCAGCCAACATGGAGGGGAGCTGTTTTTT. V usage is TRBV14 and J usage is TRBJ2-2; D is uncertain. Deletions cut 2 bases from V and 8 bases from J, with 6 bases between. Germline CDR1 is SGHDN and CDR2 is FVKESK. The CDR3 runs to 12 residues.

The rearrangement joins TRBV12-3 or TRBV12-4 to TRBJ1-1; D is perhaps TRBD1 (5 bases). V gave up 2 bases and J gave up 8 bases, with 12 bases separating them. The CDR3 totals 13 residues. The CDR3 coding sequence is TGTGCCAGCAGTTTATTGGGACCGAGGGAAGCTTTCTTT. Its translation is CASSLLGPREAFF.

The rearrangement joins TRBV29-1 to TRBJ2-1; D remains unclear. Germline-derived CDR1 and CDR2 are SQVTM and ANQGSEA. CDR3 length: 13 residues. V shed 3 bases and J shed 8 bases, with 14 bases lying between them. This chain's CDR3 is CSVEPSSVDEQFF. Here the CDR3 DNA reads TGCAGCGTTGAGCCCAGCTCGGTCGATGAGCAGTTCTTC.

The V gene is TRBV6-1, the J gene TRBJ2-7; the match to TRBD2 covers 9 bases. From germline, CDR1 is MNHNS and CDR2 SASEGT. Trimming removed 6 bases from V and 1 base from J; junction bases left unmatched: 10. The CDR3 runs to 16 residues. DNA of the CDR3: TGTGCCAGCAGACCCCTACGAGCGGGGGGTTCCTACGAGCAGTACTTC. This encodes CASRPLRAGGSYEQYF.

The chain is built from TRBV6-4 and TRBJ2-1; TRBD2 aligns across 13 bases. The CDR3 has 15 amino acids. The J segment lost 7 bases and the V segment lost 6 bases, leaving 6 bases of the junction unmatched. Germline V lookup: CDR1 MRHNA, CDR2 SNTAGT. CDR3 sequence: CASRGGTSGENEQFF. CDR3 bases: TGTGCCAGCAGAGGGGGGACTAGCGGGGAGAATGAGCAGTTCTTC.

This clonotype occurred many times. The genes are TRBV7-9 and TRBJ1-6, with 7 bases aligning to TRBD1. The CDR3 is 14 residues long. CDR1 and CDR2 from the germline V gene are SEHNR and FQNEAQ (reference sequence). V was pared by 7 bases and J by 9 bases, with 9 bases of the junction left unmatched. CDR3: CASTGRQGSSPLHF. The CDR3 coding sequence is TGTGCCAGCACCGGCCGACAGGGCAGTTCACCCCTCCACTTT.

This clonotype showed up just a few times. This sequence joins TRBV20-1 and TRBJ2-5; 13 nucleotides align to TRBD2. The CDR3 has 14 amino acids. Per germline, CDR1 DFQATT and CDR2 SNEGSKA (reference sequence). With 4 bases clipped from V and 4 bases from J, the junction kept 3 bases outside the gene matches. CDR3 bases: TGCAGTGCTACGGGACTAGCGGGACGAGAGACCCAGTACTTC. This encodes CSATGLAGRETQYF.

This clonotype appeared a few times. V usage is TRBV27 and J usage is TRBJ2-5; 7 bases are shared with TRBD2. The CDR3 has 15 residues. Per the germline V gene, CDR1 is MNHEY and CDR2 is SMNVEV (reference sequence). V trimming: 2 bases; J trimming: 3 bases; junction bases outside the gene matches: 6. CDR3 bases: TGTGCCAGCAGTTTAAGGTCGACTAGCAAAGAGACCCAGTACTTC. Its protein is CASSLRSTSKETQYF.

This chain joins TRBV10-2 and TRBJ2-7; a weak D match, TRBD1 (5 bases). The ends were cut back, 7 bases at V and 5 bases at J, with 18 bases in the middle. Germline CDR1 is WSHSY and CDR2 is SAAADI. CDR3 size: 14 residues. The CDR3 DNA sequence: TGCGCCAGCACGAAAGACACAGGACCGGACGAGCAGTACTTC. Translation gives CASTKDTGPDEQYF.

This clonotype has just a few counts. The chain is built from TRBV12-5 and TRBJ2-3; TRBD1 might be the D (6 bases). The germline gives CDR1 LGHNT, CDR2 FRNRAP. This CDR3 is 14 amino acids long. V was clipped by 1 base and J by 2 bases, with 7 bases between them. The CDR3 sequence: CASGLGQATDTQYF. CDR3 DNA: TGTGCTAGTGGTTTGGGACAGGCCACAGATACGCAGTATTTT.

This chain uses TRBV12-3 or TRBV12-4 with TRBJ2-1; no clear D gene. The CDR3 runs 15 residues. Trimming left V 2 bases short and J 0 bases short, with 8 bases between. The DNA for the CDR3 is TGTGCCAGCAGTTTACGGAGTACCTCCTACAATGAGCAGTTCTTC. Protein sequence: CASSLRSTSYNEQFF.

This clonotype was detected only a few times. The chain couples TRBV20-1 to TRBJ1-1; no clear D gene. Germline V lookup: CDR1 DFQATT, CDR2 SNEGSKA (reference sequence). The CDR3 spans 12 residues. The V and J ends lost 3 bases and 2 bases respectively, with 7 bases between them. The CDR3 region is CSASFLNTEAFF. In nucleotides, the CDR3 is TGCAGTGCTAGCTTTCTAAACACTGAAGCTTTCTTT.

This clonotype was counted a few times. CDR3 nucleotides: TGCAGCGTTCATATTACCGTGGGGTTCCAAGAGACCCAGTACTTC. This codes for CSVHITVGFQETQYF. The chain links TRBV29-1 to TRBJ2-5, with D uncertain. The germline CDR1 and CDR2 sequences are SQVTM and ANQGSEA. This CDR3 has 15 amino acids. The ends were cut back, 5 bases at V and 1 base at J, with 17 bases in the middle.